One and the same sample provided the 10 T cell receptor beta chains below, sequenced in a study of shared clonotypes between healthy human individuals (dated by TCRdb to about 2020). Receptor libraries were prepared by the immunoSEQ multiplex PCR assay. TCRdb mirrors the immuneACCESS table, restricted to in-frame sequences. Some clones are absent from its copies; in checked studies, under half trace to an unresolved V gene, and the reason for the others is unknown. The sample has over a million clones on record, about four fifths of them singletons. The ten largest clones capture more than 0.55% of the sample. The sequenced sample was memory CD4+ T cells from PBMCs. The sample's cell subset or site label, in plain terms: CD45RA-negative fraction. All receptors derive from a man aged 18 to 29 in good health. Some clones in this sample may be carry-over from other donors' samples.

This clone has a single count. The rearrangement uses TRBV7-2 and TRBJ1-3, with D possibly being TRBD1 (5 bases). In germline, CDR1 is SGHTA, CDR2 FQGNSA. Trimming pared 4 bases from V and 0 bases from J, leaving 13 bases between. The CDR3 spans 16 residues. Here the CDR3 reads CASSSLGLDSGNTIYF. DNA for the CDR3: TGTGCCAGCAGCTCTCTGGGGCTGGACTCTGGAAACACCATATATTTT.

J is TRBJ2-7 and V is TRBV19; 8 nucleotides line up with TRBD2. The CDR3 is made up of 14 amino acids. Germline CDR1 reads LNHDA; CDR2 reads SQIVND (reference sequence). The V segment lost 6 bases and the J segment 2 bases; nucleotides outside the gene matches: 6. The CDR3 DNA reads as TGTGCCAGTAGCCAAACTAGCGGAACCTACGAGCAGTACTTC. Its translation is CASSQTSGTYEQYF.

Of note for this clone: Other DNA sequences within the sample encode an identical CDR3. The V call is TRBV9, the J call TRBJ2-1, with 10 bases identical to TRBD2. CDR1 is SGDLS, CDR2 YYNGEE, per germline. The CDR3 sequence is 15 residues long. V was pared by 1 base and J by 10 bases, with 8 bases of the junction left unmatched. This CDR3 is CASSVSSGRAVEQFF. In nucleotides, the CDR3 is TGTGCCAGCAGCGTATCCAGCGGGAGGGCCGTCGAGCAGTTCTTC.

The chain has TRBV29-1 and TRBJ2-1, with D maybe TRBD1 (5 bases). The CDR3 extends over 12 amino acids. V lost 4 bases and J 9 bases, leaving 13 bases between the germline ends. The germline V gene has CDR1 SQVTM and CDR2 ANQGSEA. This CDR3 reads CSVGEGVGEQFF. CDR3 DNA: TGCAGCGTTGGAGAAGGGGTCGGTGAGCAGTTCTTC.

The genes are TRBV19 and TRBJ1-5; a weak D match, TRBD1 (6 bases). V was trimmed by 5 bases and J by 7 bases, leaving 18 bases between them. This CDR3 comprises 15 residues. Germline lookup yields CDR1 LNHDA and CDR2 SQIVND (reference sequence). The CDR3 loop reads CASSDGGPGVQPQHF. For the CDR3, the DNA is TGTGCCAGTAGTGATGGCGGGCCAGGGGTACAGCCCCAGCATTTT.

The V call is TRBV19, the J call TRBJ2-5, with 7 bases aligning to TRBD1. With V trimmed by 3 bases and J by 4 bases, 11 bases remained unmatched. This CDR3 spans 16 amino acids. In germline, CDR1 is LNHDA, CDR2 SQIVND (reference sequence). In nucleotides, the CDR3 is TGTGCCAGTAGTATTCGGACAGGACGGGTGGGAGAGACCCAGTACTTC. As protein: CASSIRTGRVGETQYF.

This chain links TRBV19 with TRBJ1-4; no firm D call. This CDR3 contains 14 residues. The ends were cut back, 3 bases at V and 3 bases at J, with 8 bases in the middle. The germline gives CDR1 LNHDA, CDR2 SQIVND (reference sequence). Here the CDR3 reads CASSIQRSNEKLFF. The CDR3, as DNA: TGTGCCAGTAGTATTCAACGGTCTAATGAAAAACTGTTTTTT.

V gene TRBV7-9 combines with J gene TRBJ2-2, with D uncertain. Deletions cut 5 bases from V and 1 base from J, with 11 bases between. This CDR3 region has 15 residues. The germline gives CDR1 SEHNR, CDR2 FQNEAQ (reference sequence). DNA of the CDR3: TGTGCCAGCAGCCCTTTATGGCGGAACACCGGGGAGCTGTTTTTT. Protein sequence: CASSPLWRNTGELFF.

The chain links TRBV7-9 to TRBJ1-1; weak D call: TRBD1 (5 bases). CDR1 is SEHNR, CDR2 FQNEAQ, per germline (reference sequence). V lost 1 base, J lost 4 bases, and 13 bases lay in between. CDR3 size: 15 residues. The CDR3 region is CASSLGYVGATEAFF. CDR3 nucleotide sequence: TGTGCCAGCAGCTTAGGGTACGTTGGGGCCACTGAAGCTTTCTTT.

CDR3 residues: CASSLRAVSYNEQFF. The CDR3 bases are TGTGCCAGCAGCCTCCGGGCGGTCTCCTACAATGAGCAGTTCTTC. This chain uses TRBV5-4 with TRBJ2-1, with unresolved D. The germline V and J ends were trimmed by 4 bases and 0 bases, with 11 bases remaining between them. The CDR3 spans 15 residues. CDR1 and CDR2 (germline): SGHNT, YYREEE (reference sequence).